This TCR beta chain was observed in a study of blood T cell repertoires in COVID-19. Study background: Sources were T cells, B-cell-depleted T cells, or PBMCs; the material itself was cDNA or gDNA.

This clone appeared once. Per the original methods: Amplification with reference gene primers provided the estimates of nucleated cell counts. TCRdb's copy holds only in-frame clones and misses some; the assay was immunoSEQ multiplex PCR. From that table come the V and J calls and clone size; the DNA was used to work out D and trimming. The sample carries a few hundred thousand clones, approximately 90% recorded once. Germline CDR1 and CDR2: SEHNR and FQNEAQ (reference sequence). V shed 5 bases, J shed 14 bases, and the junction held 3 bases outside the gene matches. The CDR3 length is 11 residues. This receptor was identified in a woman aged 25-40 years who had recovered from COVID-19. V usage is TRBV7-9 and J usage is TRBJ2-1; 10 bases fit TRBD1. Sequences were obtained from PBMCs or T cells enriched from blood (not recorded which). The DNA for the CDR3 is TGTGCCAGCAGCCCCGGACAGGGGGAGTTCTTC. Residues: CASSPGQGEFF.